The next 30 T cell receptor beta chains were all read from a single sample in a study of blood T cell repertoires in COVID-19. Repertoires were generated with immunoSEQ multiplex PCR, while TCRdb's copy carries only in-frame clones and drops some. The table records roughly 380,000 clones, 89% of them present only once. The sample consisted of peripheral blood. The receptors were gathered from a woman aged 35 to 49 with COVID-19, enrolled during active disease.

V gene TRBV7-2 combines with J gene TRBJ1-3, with 7 bases identical to TRBD1. Germline lookup yields CDR1 SGHTA and CDR2 FQGNSA. J gave up 4 bases and V 6 bases, and 12 bases lay outside the gene matches. This CDR3 is 16 amino acids long. The CDR3 here is CASSPFVRGRGNTIYF. The CDR3 region has the DNA TGTGCCAGCAGTCCCTTTGTCAGGGGGAGAGGAAACACCATATATTTT.

V and J are TRBV19 and TRBJ1-1; TRBD1 matches 11 bases. This CDR3 contains 15 residues. Germline CDR1 reads LNHDA; CDR2 reads SQIVND (reference sequence). V was clipped by 5 bases and J by 6 bases; unmatched bases: 8. This CDR3 is CASSAPGQGEPEAFF. Here the CDR3 DNA reads TGTGCCAGTAGTGCCCCGGGACAGGGGGAACCTGAAGCTTTCTTT.

This chain's CDR3 is CASSYILGQRDPTEAFF. CDR3 sequence (DNA): TGTGCCAGCAGTTACATCCTGGGACAGCGAGACCCCACTGAAGCTTTCTTT. V usage is TRBV6-2 or TRBV6-3 and J usage is TRBJ1-1, with TRBD1 matching over 7 bases. The length of the CDR3 is 17 residues. Germline CDR1 MNHEY, CDR2 SVGEGT. After removal of 2 bases from V and 4 bases from J, the junction contained 13 bases not matched to a gene.

This clone showed up just once. The chain is built from TRBV27 and TRBJ1-5; 10 bases are a match to TRBD1. Germline CDR1 and CDR2: MNHEY and SMNVEV (reference sequence). Trimming cost V 6 bases and J 2 bases; bases outside gene matches: 1. This CDR3 has 14 residues. In DNA form, the CDR3 reads TGTGCCAGCAGGGGGACAGGGGGCAATCAGCCCCAGCATTTT. Protein product: CASRGTGGNQPQHF.

This rearrangement joins TRBV28 to TRBJ2-7; a possible D gene is TRBD1 (5 bases). There are 13 residues in the CDR3. The germline V and J ends were trimmed by 6 bases and 4 bases, with 13 bases remaining between them. Germline assignment: CDR1 MDHEN and CDR2 SYDVKM. The CDR3 bases are TGTGCCAGCAGATCCTTAGACAGATACGAGCAGTACTTC. Amino acids: CASRSLDRYEQYF.

J is TRBJ2-3 and V is TRBV15; weak D call: TRBD1 (6 bases). CDR3 length: 16 residues. V gave up 1 base and J gave up 1 base, with 12 bases separating them. The germline V gene has CDR1 LNHNV and CDR2 YYDKDF (reference sequence). DNA of the CDR3: TGTGCCACCAGCAGAGGCGTACAGGGAGGCACAGATACGCAGTATTTT. This gives the protein CATSRGVQGGTDTQYF. Full variable domain (outside the CDR3, taken from reference TRBV15 and TRBJ2-3): DAMVIQNPRYQVTQFGKPVTLSCSQTLNHNVMYWYQQKSSQAPKLLFHYYDKDFNNEADTPDNFQSRRPNTSFCFLDIRSPGLGDTAMYLCATSRGVQGGTDTQYFGPGTRLTVL.

The rearrangement joins TRBV4-1 to TRBJ2-4, with D perhaps matching TRBD2 (5 bases). Germline CDR1 MGHRA, CDR2 YSYEKL. V lost 1 base, J lost 0 bases, and 13 bases lay in between. The CDR3 consists of 17 residues. CDR3 region: CASSQAGKRLAKNIQYF. The CDR3 DNA sequence: TGCGCCAGCAGCCAAGCGGGAAAGAGGCTAGCCAAAAACATTCAGTACTTC.

This chain links TRBV9 with TRBJ2-3; 10 nucleotides match TRBD2. J lost 4 bases, V lost 3 bases, and 5 bases had no gene match. The CDR3 consists of 15 residues. From germline, CDR1 is SGDLS and CDR2 YYNGEE. Here the CDR3 DNA reads TGTGCCAGCAGCGCTAGCGGGAGATCCCCAGATACGCAGTATTTT. This gives the protein CASSASGRSPDTQYF.

The chain couples TRBV12-3 or TRBV12-4 to TRBJ2-7; weak D call: TRBD2 (6 bases). The length of the CDR3 is 13 residues. V lost 1 base to trimming and J lost 4 bases, with 8 bases between them. The CDR3 DNA is TGTGCCAGCAGTTTAGAGGGAGGATACGAGCAGTACTTC. This codes for CASSLEGGYEQYF.

A few counts support this clone. This rearrangement joins TRBV11-2 to TRBJ1-2, with a tentative D call TRBD1 (6 bases). This CDR3 is built from 13 residues. V shed 2 bases and J shed 6 bases, with 10 bases lying between them. The germline V gene encodes CDR1 SGHAT and CDR2 FQNNGV. The CDR3 here is CASSLRGGDGYTF. The CDR3 nucleotides are TGTGCCAGCAGCTTAAGGGGGGGAGATGGCTACACCTTC.

This chain joins TRBV9 and TRBJ1-2; 8 nucleotides line up with TRBD1. CDR1 and CDR2 from the germline V gene are SGDLS and YYNGEE. After removal of 0 bases from V and 6 bases from J, the junction contained 10 bases not matched to a gene. CDR3 length: 16 amino acids. CDR3 loop: CASSVAPGGESHGYTF. The DNA of the CDR3 is TGTGCCAGCAGCGTAGCTCCAGGGGGCGAGTCTCATGGCTACACCTTC.

The V and J genes are TRBV13 and TRBJ1-6, with D possibly TRBD1 on 6 matching bases. This CDR3 region has 14 residues. V was shortened by 5 bases and J by 9 bases, with 14 bases between the two germline ends. Germline assignment: CDR1 PRHDT and CDR2 FYEKMQ (reference sequence). The CDR3 protein is CASSRAGEGSPLHF. CDR3 DNA sequence: TGTGCCAGCAGCCGCGCAGGGGAAGGTTCACCCCTCCACTTT.

In its sample, this clone was seen once. The rearrangement links TRBV18 to TRBJ1-2; D might be TRBD1 (6 bases). CDR1 and CDR2 from the germline V gene are KGHSH and LQKENI. Trimming shortened V by 3 bases and J by 4 bases, and 9 bases separated the two germline ends. This CDR3 has 13 residues. CDR3 in amino acids: CASSPDSVYGYTF. CDR3 nucleotide sequence: TGTGCCAGCTCACCGGACAGCGTCTATGGCTACACCTTC.

This sequence joins TRBV6-4 and TRBJ2-2; D call uncertain. The ends were cut back, 2 bases at V and 4 bases at J, with 14 bases in the middle. The CDR3 has 16 amino acids. CDR1 MRHNA and CDR2 SNTAGT come from the germline V gene. The CDR3 bases are TGTGCCAGCAGTGACCAAGACGGAGTATCCACCGGGGAGCTGTTTTTT. Translated: CASSDQDGVSTGELFF.

Only a few counts were recorded for this clone. This chain links TRBV2 with TRBJ1-2, with 9 bases aligning to TRBD1. The CDR3 is made up of 13 amino acids. Germline-derived CDR1 and CDR2 are SNHLY and FYNNEI. V lost 6 bases and J lost 6; bases outside the gene matches: 5. The CDR3 DNA is TGTGCCAGCAGCGGGACAGGGCTTAATGGCTACACCTTC. It yields the protein CASSGTGLNGYTF.

This clone was recorded once. The V and J genes are TRBV6-5 and TRBJ1-2, with a tentative D call TRBD1 (5 bases). The V end was cut by 5 bases, the J end by 3 bases, with 16 bases between. The CDR3 is 15 amino acids. Germline CDR1 MNHEY, CDR2 SVGAGI. CDR3 DNA sequence: TGTGCCAGCAGTCCCTTCGCCCGGGGGGACTATGGCTACACCTTC. It specifies CASSPFARGDYGYTF.

This chain links TRBV28 with TRBJ1-1, with unresolved D. V lost 2 bases, J lost 0 bases, and 7 bases lay in between. This CDR3 has 14 residues. Germline loops: CDR1 MDHEN, CDR2 SYDVKM. The CDR3 here is CASSLRSVNTEAFF. DNA for the CDR3: TGTGCCAGCAGTTTACGCAGCGTGAACACTGAAGCTTTCTTT.

The sample holds one count of this clone. The chain links TRBV5-1 to TRBJ2-1; 10 bases match TRBD2. The V segment lost 4 bases and the J segment 4 bases; nucleotides outside the gene matches: 14. CDR1 and CDR2 (germline): SGHRS, YFSETQ. This CDR3 is built from 18 residues. The DNA for the CDR3 is TGCGCCAGCAGCCCGAATGCCTTACTAGCGGGGTTTTACAATGAGCAGTTCTTC. Encoded protein: CASSPNALLAGFYNEQFF.

The chain has TRBV2 and TRBJ1-5; D remains ambiguous. V was cut by 6 bases and J by 7 bases, with 13 bases left in between. Germline V CDR1 and CDR2: SNHLY, FYNNEI. CDR3 length: 13 residues. CDR3 sequence: CASRTDGRQPQHF. In DNA, the CDR3 is TGTGCCAGCAGGACCGACGGGAGACAGCCCCAGCATTTT.

This sequence joins TRBV9 and TRBJ2-1, with TRBD1 as a possible D gene (6 bases). The germline V gene encodes CDR1 SGDLS and CDR2 YYNGEE. The CDR3 loop spans 17 amino acids. Trimming removed 0 bases at V and 2 bases at J, with 15 bases between. The CDR3, as DNA: TGTGCCAGCAGCGTAGAAACTGGGGGCCTGACCTACAATGAGCAGTTCTTC. It encodes CASSVETGGLTYNEQFF.

The gene calls are TRBV7-9 and TRBJ2-1, with D possibly matching TRBD2 (6 bases). The CDR3 is made up of 15 amino acids. The V end lost 4 bases, the J end lost 12 bases, and 22 bases lay between the germline ends. CDR1 and CDR2 (germline): SEHNR, FQNEAQ (reference sequence). As DNA, the CDR3 is TGTGCCAGCAGCTCGGAGGGAGGTGGGTTAGATGTGCAGTTCTTC. It is translated as CASSSEGGGLDVQFF.

The chain has TRBV28 and TRBJ1-1, with D possibly TRBD1 on 5 matching bases. This CDR3 is built from 12 residues. The germline V gene encodes CDR1 MDHEN and CDR2 SYDVKM. Trimming removed 8 bases at V and 0 bases at J, with 7 bases between. CDR3 sequence reads: CASQGVNTEAFF. The CDR3 region has the DNA TGTGCCAGCCAAGGGGTGAACACTGAAGCTTTCTTT.

The chain employs TRBV9 and TRBJ1-1; the match to TRBD1 covers 9 bases. From germline, CDR1 is SGDLS and CDR2 YYNGEE. J gave up 3 bases and V 4 bases, and 13 bases lay outside the gene matches. The CDR3 runs 17 residues. The CDR3 protein is CASSPGFRDRVYTEAFF. The CDR3 nucleotides are TGTGCCAGCAGCCCAGGGTTTCGGGACAGGGTGTACACTGAAGCTTTCTTT.

The chain is built from TRBV9 and TRBJ2-2; D unclear. CDR1 and CDR2 from the germline V gene are SGDLS and YYNGEE. V was clipped by 0 bases and J by 8 bases, with 11 bases between them. This CDR3 region has 14 residues. The CDR3 here is CASSVGLNPGELFF. The CDR3, as DNA: TGTGCCAGCAGCGTAGGCCTAAACCCGGGGGAGCTGTTTTTT.

This clone has just one count. V usage is TRBV7-8 and J usage is TRBJ2-3, with a tentative D call TRBD2 (6 bases). The V end was cut by 5 bases, the J end by 4 bases, with 16 bases between. The CDR3 covers 15 residues. Germline values: CDR1 SGHVS, CDR2 FQNEAQ. The CDR3, as DNA: TGTGCCAGCAGCACGCGGTGGGGGGTGTCAGATACGCAGTATTTT. Translation gives CASSTRWGVSDTQYF.

The chain is built from TRBV24-1 and TRBJ1-1; D is uncertain. CDR3 length: 13 residues. V was shortened by 5 bases and J by 1 base, with 7 bases between the two germline ends. CDR1 is KGHDR and CDR2 is SFDVKD in the germline V gene. The CDR3 nucleotides read TGTGCCACCAGTGCAACGGGGAACACTGAAGCTTTCTTT. Translating gives CATSATGNTEAFF.

The chain couples TRBV27 to TRBJ1-2; TRBD1 matches 9 bases. The V and J ends lost 6 bases and 7 bases, in that order; junction bases with no gene match: 18. The CDR3 extends over 17 amino acids. Germline values: CDR1 MNHEY, CDR2 SMNVEV (reference sequence). CDR3 DNA sequence: TGTGCCAGCAGCCATCGGGGACAGGGAGGATTTCTAGGTGGCTACACCTTC. Translation gives CASSHRGQGGFLGGYTF.

The chain uses TRBV7-9 and TRBJ1-2, with unresolved D. The CDR3 totals 13 residues. Per germline, CDR1 SEHNR and CDR2 FQNEAQ (reference sequence). V was cut by 5 bases and J by 4 bases, with 11 bases left in between. DNA for the CDR3: TGTGCCAGCAGCCCAGACACGATCTATGGCTACACCTTC. It codes for CASSPDTIYGYTF. Based on the CDR3 plus reference TRBV7-9 and TRBJ1-2, the full variable domain is DTGVSQNPRHKITKRGQNVTFRCDPISEHNRLYWYRQTLGQGPEFLTYFQNEAQLEKSRLLSDRFSAERPKGSFSTLEIQRTEQGDSAMYLCASSPDTIYGYTFGSGTRLTVV.

This clone was counted a single time. This chain uses TRBV9 with TRBJ2-2, with D hard to call. CDR3 length equals 14 residues. V gave up 2 bases and J gave up 4 bases, with 9 bases separating them. Germline V gives CDR1 SGDLS, CDR2 YYNGEE. CDR3 coding DNA: TGTGCCAGCAGCGTCGCTACGGGCACCGGGGAGCTGTTTTTT. This encodes CASSVATGTGELFF. The full variable domain, rest sourced from reference TRBV9 and TRBJ2-2, is DSGVTQTPKHLITATGQRVTLRCSPRSGDLSVYWYQQSLDQGLQFLIQYYNGEERAKGNILERFSAQQFPDLHSELNLSSLELGDSALYFCASSVATGTGELFFGEGSRLTVL.

The rearrangement joins TRBV9 to TRBJ2-3; D is perhaps TRBD1 (6 bases). The V and J ends lost 3 bases and 5 bases respectively, with 16 bases between them. Germline assignment: CDR1 SGDLS and CDR2 YYNGEE. The CDR3 is 15 residues long. The CDR3 region has the DNA TGTGCCAGCAGCGATACAGGGAGAGGGGGAGATACGCAGTATTTT. As protein: CASSDTGRGGDTQYF.